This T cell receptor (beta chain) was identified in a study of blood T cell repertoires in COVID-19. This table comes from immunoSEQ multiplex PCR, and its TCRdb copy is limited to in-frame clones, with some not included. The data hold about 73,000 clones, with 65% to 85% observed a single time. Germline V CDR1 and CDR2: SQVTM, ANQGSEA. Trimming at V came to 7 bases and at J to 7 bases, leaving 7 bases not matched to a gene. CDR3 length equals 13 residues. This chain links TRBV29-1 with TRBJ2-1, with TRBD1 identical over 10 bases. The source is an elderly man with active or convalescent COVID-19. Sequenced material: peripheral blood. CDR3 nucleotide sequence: TGCAGCGGGGGACAGGGGAGAGGGAATGAGCAGTTCTTC. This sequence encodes CSGGQGRGNEQFF.